Below, 32 T cell receptor beta chains from the same sample are listed, as sequenced in a study of OX40 agonist ivuxolimab in advanced cancers. Library preparation employed the immunoSEQ multiplex PCR assay. As stored in TCRdb, this immuneACCESS dataset retains in-frame rearrangements with V and J assigned. A fraction of the clones does not appear; measured against another copy, unresolved V genes explain less than half of the discrepancy, and the remainder lacks a known reason. The sample contains about 79,000 clones, 88% of them found a single time. The leading ten clones occupy roughly 4.5% of the sample. The sequencing used CD4+ or CD8+ T cells sorted from blood, collected in a trial of the OX40 agonist ivuxolimab. The receptors were gathered from an adult with an advanced solid tumor such as melanoma, head and neck, liver or kidney cancer.

The chain joins TRBV5-1 to TRBJ1-1, with D possibly TRBD1 on 6 matching bases. V lost 0 bases, J lost 4 bases, and 13 bases lay in between. Germline V lookup: CDR1 SGHRS, CDR2 YFSETQ. The CDR3 is made up of 15 amino acids. The CDR3 sequence is CASSLGAGEGTEAFF. In nucleotides, the CDR3 is TGCGCCAGCAGCTTGGGGGCAGGGGAGGGCACTGAAGCTTTCTTT.

This rearrangement joins TRBV5-1 to TRBJ2-7, with 9 nucleotides matching TRBD1. V was pared by 0 bases and J by 3 bases, with 4 bases of the junction left unmatched. The CDR3 contains 15 residues. Germline V gives CDR1 SGHRS, CDR2 YFSETQ. CDR3 protein: CASSLDGQGSYEQYF. CDR3 sequence (DNA): TGCGCCAGCAGCTTGGACGGACAGGGGAGCTACGAGCAGTACTTC.

The V and J genes are TRBV7-2 and TRBJ2-3; D is perhaps TRBD2 (6 bases). The CDR3 contains 14 residues. Per germline, CDR1 SGHTA and CDR2 FQGNSA. V was cut by 8 bases and J by 2 bases, with 14 bases left in between. The CDR3 DNA sequence: TGTGCCAGCCAAGCGGGTCATTCCACAGATACGCAGTATTTT. Amino acid sequence: CASQAGHSTDTQYF.

This chain joins TRBV6-1 and TRBJ2-1; TRBD1 matches at 7 bases. Losses at the gene ends were 9 bases for V and 3 bases for J; bases not matched to a gene: 8. Germline loops: CDR1 MNHNS, CDR2 SASEGT. The length of the CDR3 is 14 residues. Written as DNA, the CDR3 is TGTGCCAGTTTCATAGGGGGCAGCTACAATGAGCAGTTCTTC. It encodes CASFIGGSYNEQFF.

This clone is medium-sized (0.01 to 0.1%). The chain has TRBV28 and TRBJ2-1, with 8 nucleotides matching TRBD2. Germline V CDR1 and CDR2: MDHEN, SYDVKM. The ends lost 5 bases at V and 10 bases at J; junction bases unmatched: 7. There are 13 residues in the CDR3. The CDR3 DNA is TGTGCCAGCAGTCCCTCCACTAGCGGAGAGCAGTTCTTC. It yields the protein CASSPSTSGEQFF.

This clone was counted only a few times. The rearrangement joins TRBV11-3 to TRBJ2-5; the D is unclear. V gave up 4 bases and J gave up 3 bases, with 3 bases separating them. CDR1 is SGHNT, CDR2 YENEEA, per germline. This CDR3 is 11 amino acids long. This CDR3 reads CASSYEETQYF. CDR3 nucleotide sequence: TGTGCCAGCAGCTACGAAGAGACCCAGTACTTC.

V gene TRBV23-1 combines with J gene TRBJ2-4; TRBD2 is a possible D gene (6 bases). TRBV23-1 is classed as an ORF, of uncertain function. Trimming left V 4 bases short and J 0 bases short, with 22 bases between. CDR3 length equals 19 residues. Here the CDR3 reads CASSPSFPWRGVAKNIQYF. As DNA, the CDR3 is TGCGCCAGCAGTCCATCTTTCCCCTGGCGGGGCGTAGCCAAAAACATTCAGTACTTC.

The rearrangement joins TRBV7-2 to TRBJ2-7; D possibly corresponds to TRBD2 (6 bases). V was pared by 4 bases and J by 0 bases, with 10 bases between. Germline lookup yields CDR1 SGHTA and CDR2 FQGNSA. The CDR3 is 14 residues long. In DNA, the CDR3 is TGTGCCAGCAGCTCCGGGACTTTCTCCTACGAGCAGTACTTC. Protein sequence: CASSSGTFSYEQYF.

The chain joins TRBV29-1 to TRBJ1-3; no clear D. Trimming took 7 bases from V and 1 from J, leaving 8 bases between them. In germline, CDR1 is SQVTM, CDR2 ANQGSEA. The length of the CDR3 is 12 residues. The CDR3 protein is CSATGSGNTIYF. In DNA, the CDR3 is TGCAGCGCCACGGGTTCTGGAAACACCATATATTTT.

The chain is built from TRBV11-3 and TRBJ1-3; weak D call: TRBD1 (5 bases). The CDR3 is 15 residues long. Between the trimmed V and J ends, which lost 1 base and 2 bases, there was a span of 9 bases. CDR1 is SGHNT, CDR2 YENEEA, per germline. CDR3 bases: TGTGCCAGCAGCTTAGGAGGGGCGGCTGGAAACACCATATATTTT. Amino acids: CASSLGGAAGNTIYF.

This chain connects TRBV27 to TRBJ2-1; 7 bases map to TRBD2. After removal of 8 bases from V and 6 bases from J, the junction contained 7 bases not matched to a gene. This CDR3 is built from 13 residues. Germline V gene data show CDR1 as MNHEY and CDR2 as SMNVEV (reference sequence). CDR3 nucleotides: TGTGCCAGCTGGGTCTGGGAGGGCAATGAGCAGTTCTTC. Residues: CASWVWEGNEQFF.

This chain connects TRBV19 to TRBJ2-7; tentative D call: TRBD2 (5 bases). Trimming left V 3 bases short and J 0 bases short, with 9 bases between. Per the germline V gene, CDR1 is LNHDA and CDR2 is SQIVND (reference sequence). The CDR3 runs to 14 residues. CDR3 bases: TGTGCCAGTAGTATTCGACTAAGCTCCTACGAGCAGTACTTC. The encoded protein is CASSIRLSSYEQYF.

This chain connects TRBV11-3 to TRBJ1-2, with 12 positions matching TRBD1. There are 15 residues in the CDR3. Unmatched junction bases numbered 7, after V lost 4 bases and J lost 7 bases. CDR1 SGHNT and CDR2 YENEEA come from the germline V gene. This CDR3 is CASSSPGQGASGYTF. DNA for the CDR3: TGTGCCAGCAGCTCGCCGGGACAGGGGGCAAGTGGCTACACCTTC.

The V gene is TRBV11-2, the J gene TRBJ1-2; D gene uncertain. Looked up from germline, CDR1 is SGHAT and CDR2 is FQNNGV. This CDR3 spans 13 amino acids. V lost 2 bases and J 4 bases, leaving 8 bases between the germline ends. As DNA, the CDR3 is TGTGCCAGCAGCTTATCGGGAACCTATGGCTACACCTTC. Amino acids: CASSLSGTYGYTF.

V and J are TRBV11-3 and TRBJ2-1; D gene unclear. Trimming left V 5 bases short and J 5 bases short, with 13 bases between. The CDR3 contains 14 residues. The germline CDR1 and CDR2 sequences are SGHNT and YENEEA. In DNA form, the CDR3 reads TGTGCCAGCAGCCCAACCTGGCCACACAATGAGCAGTTCTTC. It is translated as CASSPTWPHNEQFF.

The gene calls are TRBV2 and TRBJ2-4, with 8 bases aligning to TRBD1. Trimming cost V 4 bases and J 5 bases; bases outside gene matches: 4. Germline V gene lookup returns CDR1 SNHLY and CDR2 FYNNEI. The CDR3 sequence is 14 residues long. DNA of the CDR3: TGTGCCAGCAGTGGGCAGGGGGCTGAAAACATTCAGTACTTC. As protein: CASSGQGAENIQYF.

V and J are TRBV4-1 and TRBJ2-5; 10 positions agree with TRBD2. CDR1 MGHRA and CDR2 YSYEKL come from the germline V gene. Trimming removed 4 bases from V and 7 bases from J; junction bases left unmatched: 15. This CDR3 spans 17 amino acids. CDR3 protein: CASSPQQTSGTEGTQYF. DNA of the CDR3: TGCGCCAGCAGCCCACAACAAACTAGCGGGACGGAGGGGACCCAGTACTTC.

The rearrangement uses TRBV10-1 and TRBJ2-1; maybe TRBD1 (5 bases). Trimming cost V 1 base and J 7 bases, with 8 bases left between them. The CDR3 length is 13 residues. Per germline, CDR1 WNHNN and CDR2 SYGVQD (reference sequence). CDR3 sequence (DNA): TGCGCCAGCAGTGAGTTAGGGGTTAATGAGCAGTTCTTC. This codes for CASSELGVNEQFF.

This clone was observed a handful of times. This rearrangement joins TRBV30 to TRBJ2-2; no reliable D call. CDR3 size: 14 residues. Germline V lookup: CDR1 GTSNPN, CDR2 SVGIG (reference sequence). Trimming removed 0 bases from V and 0 bases from J, with 5 bases in between. CDR3: CAWSVVANTGELFF. For the CDR3, the DNA is TGTGCCTGGAGTGTGGTGGCGAACACCGGGGAGCTGTTTTTT.

The chain joins TRBV28 to TRBJ1-5; 9 bases are a match to TRBD1. This CDR3 region has 15 residues. The germline gives CDR1 MDHEN, CDR2 SYDVKM. After removal of 6 bases from V and 2 bases from J, the junction contained 5 bases not matched to a gene. CDR3 nucleotide sequence: TGTGCCAGCAGGGAGACAGGGGGGGGCAATCAGCCCCAGCATTTT. Residues: CASRETGGGNQPQHF.

The chain recombines TRBV28 with TRBJ1-6; perhaps TRBD1 as D (5 bases). Germline values: CDR1 MDHEN, CDR2 SYDVKM. The V gene lost 7 bases and the J gene lost 7 bases, with 14 bases spanning the gap. The CDR3 runs to 14 residues. Here the CDR3 DNA reads TGTGCCAGCACCCACGGAGGGGAAAATTCACCCCTCCACTTT. Translated: CASTHGGENSPLHF.

The chain recombines TRBV27 with TRBJ2-2, with 10 nucleotides matching TRBD2. Germline V gene data show CDR1 as MNHEY and CDR2 as SMNVEV (reference sequence). This CDR3 contains 15 residues. The J segment lost 6 bases and the V segment lost 6 bases, leaving 7 bases of the junction unmatched. In DNA form, the CDR3 reads TGTGCCAGCAGGGGCCTAGCGGGAGCGGCCGGGGAGCTGTTTTTT. This codes for CASRGLAGAAGELFF.

This chain uses TRBV11-2 with TRBJ1-1; no clear D. The germline V gene encodes CDR1 SGHAT and CDR2 FQNNGV. CDR3 length: 13 amino acids. V lost 2 bases, J lost 3 bases, and 7 bases lay in between. CDR3: CASSLIRDTEAFF. The DNA for the CDR3 is TGTGCCAGCAGCTTAATCCGGGACACTGAAGCTTTCTTT.

V gene TRBV25-1 combines with J gene TRBJ1-4, with 7 bases identical to TRBD1. Germline V gene lookup returns CDR1 MGHDK and CDR2 SYGVNS. The CDR3 totals 15 residues. The trim removed 5 bases at V and 5 bases at J, leaving 8 bases unmatched. The CDR3 loop reads CASSKTGWDNEKLFF. The CDR3 DNA sequence: TGTGCCAGCAGTAAGACAGGGTGGGACAATGAAAAACTGTTTTTT.

This clone was seen a single time. The J gene is TRBJ2-5, the V gene TRBV18; 13 bases agree with TRBD2. Germline loops: CDR1 KGHSH, CDR2 LQKENI. The CDR3 extends over 16 amino acids. With V trimmed by 2 bases and J by 2 bases, 2 bases remained unmatched. The CDR3 bases are TGTGCCAGCTCACCAATACTAGCGGGAGGGCAAGAGACCCAGTACTTC. Translated: CASSPILAGGQETQYF.

This clone appeared a single time. This chain connects TRBV9 to TRBJ1-1; a weak D match, TRBD1 (5 bases). The CDR3 runs 14 residues. With 0 bases removed from V and 5 bases from J, the gap between germline ends came to 11 bases. CDR1 SGDLS and CDR2 YYNGEE come from the germline V gene. The CDR3 loop reads CASSVDQGATEAFF. The CDR3 DNA follows: TGTGCCAGCAGCGTAGATCAGGGAGCAACTGAAGCTTTCTTT.

The chain carries TRBV7-9 and TRBJ2-1, with D unclear. CDR1 is SEHNR, CDR2 FQNEAQ, per germline (reference sequence). The CDR3 sequence is 12 residues long. V was trimmed by 4 bases and J by 8 bases, leaving 9 bases between them. The CDR3 region is CASSSLSDEQFF. CDR3 nucleotides: TGTGCCAGCAGCTCCCTATCGGATGAGCAGTTCTTC.

The chain recombines TRBV7-9 with TRBJ2-6; 9 bases fit TRBD1. The CDR3 totals 17 residues. With V trimmed by 6 bases and J by 4 bases, 10 bases remained unmatched. Germline V gives CDR1 SEHNR, CDR2 FQNEAQ (reference sequence). This chain's CDR3 is CASSPGTGLPGANVLTF. The CDR3 bases are TGTGCCAGCAGTCCCGGGACAGGGCTCCCCGGGGCCAACGTCCTGACTTTC. The whole variable domain, filled in from reference TRBV7-9 and TRBJ2-6, reads DTGVSQNPRHKITKRGQNVTFRCDPISEHNRLYWYRQTLGQGPEFLTYFQNEAQLEKSRLLSDRFSAERPKGSFSTLEIQRTEQGDSAMYLCASSPGTGLPGANVLTFGAGSRLTVL.

As to this clone: One end of the junction fails to match germline, which may point to a read error. The CDR3 coding sequence is TGTGCCAGCAGCTTCCAGGGGTCCGGGCGGGGGATGGTTTTT. This codes for CASSFQGSGRGMVF. The chain combines TRBV7-8 with TRBJ1-4, with TRBD1 as a possible D gene (6 bases). This CDR3 spans 14 amino acids. CDR1 is SGHVS, CDR2 FQNEAQ, per germline.

This clone came up a few times. This chain joins TRBV6-5 and TRBJ1-1; 8 bases map to TRBD1. Germline V CDR1 and CDR2: MNHEY, SVGAGI. V shed 8 bases, J shed 6 bases, and the junction held 11 bases outside the gene matches. CDR3 length: 14 amino acids. CDR3 protein: CASGSGGAVPEAFF. The CDR3 region has the DNA TGTGCCAGCGGGTCAGGGGGCGCGGTCCCTGAAGCTTTCTTT.

This chain joins TRBV19 and TRBJ1-2; a possible D gene is TRBD1 (5 bases). Per germline, CDR1 LNHDA and CDR2 SQIVND (reference sequence). Trimming shortened V by 4 bases and J by 4 bases, and 16 bases separated the two germline ends. This CDR3 is built from 15 residues. CDR3 sequence reads: CASSTSTGDVYGYTF. CDR3 coding DNA: TGTGCCAGTAGTACTTCAACGGGGGACGTCTATGGCTACACCTTC.

This clone was observed a single time. The rearrangement links TRBV2 to TRBJ2-5, with 10 bases lining up with TRBD1. This CDR3 spans 13 amino acids. V was pared by 11 bases and J by 4 bases, with 7 bases of the junction left unmatched. Germline V gives CDR1 SNHLY, CDR2 FYNNEI. The CDR3 spells CAGDRGRSETQYF. The CDR3 coding sequence is TGTGCCGGCGACAGGGGGCGGTCAGAGACCCAGTACTTC.